This T cell receptor beta chain is drawn from a study of naive and memory T cell subsets. Ligated cDNA underwent four rounds of PCR with nested alpha and beta constant region primers and SP2. TCRdb itself ran the 5' RACE reads through MiXCR, one entry per CDR3 protein. The sample holds 55,000 to 65,000 distinct CDR3 sequences; approximately 8% are singletons and the top ten take 15% to 20%. V trimming: 5 bases; J trimming: 10 bases; junction bases outside the gene matches: 13. This CDR3 is built from 15 residues. TCR cDNA received a 3' ligated oligonucleotide that carried a UMI. Unsorted total RNA, roughly 1 to 1,100 ng, was DNase treated before reverse transcription.

The clonotype originates from a female donor in good health. The genes are TRBV12-3 or TRBV12-4 and TRBJ2-1; 8 bases map to TRBD2. This CDR3 is CASSTTSGHGREQFF. The CDR3 DNA follows: TGTGCCAGCAGTACCACTAGCGGCCACGGACGGGAGCAGTTCTTC.